The rows below give T cell receptor beta chains drawn from one sample of a study of blood T cell repertoires in COVID-19. Data came from immunoSEQ multiplex PCR; TCRdb stores just in-frame clones and leaves some out. The sample lists about 75,000 clones, 80% to 95% occurring once. Specimen: peripheral blood. These TCRs come from a human donor in a cohort sampled during active COVID-19. Each CDR3 is given with its conserved first and last residue. Fields, in order: J gene, D gene, clone size, V gene, CDR3 DNA, CDR3 protein. The D gene is left open where the match is weak. Size tells how often a clone was seen (once, few, many) or the class of an expanded clone, and some rows leave it out.

J gene: TRBJ1-1; D gene: TRBD1; clone size: -; V gene: TRBV9; CDR3 DNA: TGTGCCAGCAGAGACCACGACAGGGACGACACTGAAGCTTTCTTT; CDR3 protein: CASRDHDRDDTEAFF
J gene: TRBJ2-2; D gene: TRBD1; clone size: -; V gene: TRBV11-2; CDR3 DNA: TGTGCCAGCAGCTCAGGGGGACAGAGATACACCGGGGAGCTGTTTTTT; CDR3 protein: CASSSGGQRYTGELFF
J gene: TRBJ1-2; D gene: TRBD1; clone size: -; V gene: TRBV9; CDR3 DNA: TGTGCCAGCAGCGTAGACGGACAGGGGGGCTACACCTTC; CDR3 protein: CASSVDGQGGYTF
J gene: TRBJ1-2; D gene: -; clone size: -; V gene: TRBV30; CDR3 DNA: TGTGCCTGGAGAGGACAGTACGGCTACACCTTC; CDR3 protein: CAWRGQYGYTF
J gene: TRBJ2-7; D gene: -; clone size: -; V gene: TRBV9; CDR3 DNA: TGTGCCAGCAGCGAAGGGGAACCCTACGAGCAGTACTTC; CDR3 protein: CASSEGEPYEQYF
J gene: TRBJ2-3; D gene: TRBD2; clone size: -; V gene: TRBV11-2; CDR3 DNA: TGTGCCAGCAGCCCACGACTAGCGGGGGTCACAGATACGCAGTATTTT; CDR3 protein: CASSPRLAGVTDTQYF
J gene: TRBJ2-3; D gene: TRBD2; clone size: few; V gene: TRBV7-2; CDR3 DNA: TGTGCCAGCAGCTTATATTCGGCTAGCGGGAGTAGCACAGATACGCAGTATTTT; CDR3 protein: CASSLYSASGSSTDTQYF
J gene: TRBJ2-5; D gene: TRBD1; clone size: -; V gene: TRBV5-1; CDR3 DNA: TGCGCCAGCAGCTCCCCGCTCGGGACAGGGGCCTTGAATCGAGAGACCCAGTACTTC; CDR3 protein: CASSSPLGTGALNRETQYF
J gene: TRBJ2-1; D gene: TRBD1; clone size: -; V gene: TRBV5-6; CDR3 DNA: TGTGCCAGCAGCTTCGGCGGGACAGGGGCGCGGAATGAGCAGTTCTTC; CDR3 protein: CASSFGGTGARNEQFF
J gene: TRBJ2-1; D gene: TRBD2; clone size: -; V gene: TRBV27; CDR3 DNA: TGTGCCAGCAGTTTAGTTACTAGCGGGGTTTACAATGAGCAGTTCTTC; CDR3 protein: CASSLVTSGVYNEQFF
J gene: TRBJ2-5; D gene: -; clone size: -; V gene: TRBV6-5; CDR3 DNA: TGTGCCAGCACCCTAAACAGGGAAGAGACCCAGTACTTC; CDR3 protein: CASTLNREETQYF
J gene: TRBJ1-2; D gene: -; clone size: -; V gene: TRBV18; CDR3 DNA: TGTGCCAGCTCACCTCTCGGGGACTATGGCTACACCTTC; CDR3 protein: CASSPLGDYGYTF
J gene: TRBJ2-5; D gene: -; clone size: once; V gene: TRBV7-9; CDR3 DNA: TGTGCCAGCAGCGCGCAGTACAGAGATCAAGAGACCCAGTACTTC; CDR3 protein: CASSAQYRDQETQYF
J gene: TRBJ1-2; D gene: -; clone size: -; V gene: TRBV19; CDR3 DNA: TGTGCCAGTAGGGGCGGACAGAACTATGGCTACACCTTC; CDR3 protein: CASRGGQNYGYTF
J gene: TRBJ2-7; D gene: TRBD2; clone size: few; V gene: TRBV5-4; CDR3 DNA: TGTGCCAGCAGCCGGGAGGGGGGCTCCTACGAGCAGTACTTC; CDR3 protein: CASSREGGSYEQYF
J gene: TRBJ2-1; D gene: TRBD2; clone size: once; V gene: TRBV5-1; CDR3 DNA: TGCGCCAGCAGCGCCGCTAGCGGGGGGTCTCTTCGGCAGTTCTTC; CDR3 protein: CASSAASGGSLRQFF
J gene: TRBJ2-7; D gene: TRBD1; clone size: -; V gene: TRBV20-1; CDR3 DNA: TGCAGTGCGCGTCAGGGGGCTGGGCAGTACTTC; CDR3 protein: CSARQGAGQYF
J gene: TRBJ2-3; D gene: TRBD1; clone size: -; V gene: TRBV19; CDR3 DNA: TGTGCCAGTAGTACCCCGGGACAGGTGGACGGCACAGATACGCAGTATTTT; CDR3 protein: CASSTPGQVDGTDTQYF
J gene: TRBJ2-7; D gene: -; clone size: -; V gene: TRBV7-6; CDR3 DNA: TGTGCCAGCAGCTTAGCTGACTCTAGCTCCTACGAGCAGTACTTC; CDR3 protein: CASSLADSSSYEQYF
J gene: TRBJ1-5; D gene: -; clone size: -; V gene: TRBV7-9; CDR3 DNA: TGTGCCAGCAGCTTAAAAGGGGCCAGCAATCAGCCCCAGCATTTT; CDR3 protein: CASSLKGASNQPQHF
J gene: TRBJ2-7; D gene: -; clone size: few; V gene: TRBV14; CDR3 DNA: TGTGCCAGCAGCCAGGGTATCAGGGTCCAGTACTTC; CDR3 protein: CASSQGIRVQYF
J gene: TRBJ2-5; D gene: TRBD2; clone size: -; V gene: TRBV5-1; CDR3 DNA: TGCGCCAGCAGCTTGGACCTAGCGGGGGGACACGAGACCCAGTACTTC; CDR3 protein: CASSLDLAGGHETQYF